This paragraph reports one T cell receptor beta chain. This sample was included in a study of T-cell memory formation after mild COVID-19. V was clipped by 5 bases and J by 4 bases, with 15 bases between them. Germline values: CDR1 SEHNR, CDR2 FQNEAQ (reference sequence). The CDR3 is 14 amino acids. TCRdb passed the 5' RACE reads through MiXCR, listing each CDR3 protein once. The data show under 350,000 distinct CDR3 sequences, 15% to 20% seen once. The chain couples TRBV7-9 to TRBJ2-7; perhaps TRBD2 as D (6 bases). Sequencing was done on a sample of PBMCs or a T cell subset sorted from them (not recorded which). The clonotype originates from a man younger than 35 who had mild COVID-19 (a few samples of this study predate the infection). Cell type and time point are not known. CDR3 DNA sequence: TGTGCCAGCAGCCCCCTCGGGGGTGGGTACGAGCAGTACTTC. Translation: CASSPLGGGYEQYF. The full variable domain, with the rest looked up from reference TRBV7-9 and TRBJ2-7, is DTGVSQNPRHKITKRGQNVTFRCDPISEHNRLYWYRQTLGQGPEFLTYFQNEAQLEKSRLLSDRFSAERPKGSFSTLEIQRTEQGDSAMYLCASSPLGGGYEQYFGPGTRLTVT.